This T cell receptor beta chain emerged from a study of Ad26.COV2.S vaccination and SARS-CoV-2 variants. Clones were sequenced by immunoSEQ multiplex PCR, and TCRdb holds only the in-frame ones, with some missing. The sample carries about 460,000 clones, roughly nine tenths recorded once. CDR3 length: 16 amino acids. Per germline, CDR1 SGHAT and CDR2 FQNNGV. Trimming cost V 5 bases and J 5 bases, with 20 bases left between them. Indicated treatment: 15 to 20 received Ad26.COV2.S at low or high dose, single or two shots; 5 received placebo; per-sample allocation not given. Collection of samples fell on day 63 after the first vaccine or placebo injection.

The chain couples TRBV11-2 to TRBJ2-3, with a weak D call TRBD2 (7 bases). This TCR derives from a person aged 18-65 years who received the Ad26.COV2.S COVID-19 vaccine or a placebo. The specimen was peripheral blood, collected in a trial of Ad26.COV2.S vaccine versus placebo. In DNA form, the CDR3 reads TGTGCCAGCAGCGCCTCACTAGGGGGGGTATTAGATACGCAGTATTTT. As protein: CASSASLGGVLDTQYF.